This is a list of T cell receptor beta chains from one sample in a study of control samples from healthy donors and cancer patients. Data came from immunoSEQ multiplex PCR; TCRdb stores just in-frame clones and leaves some out. The sample consists of some 70,000 clones, over 80% of them appearing once. Input material: blood. The receptors stem from a man between 60 and 75 years old in good health. CDR3s include the opening cysteine and the closing phenylalanine or tryptophan. Fields, in order: J gene, D gene, clone size, V gene, CDR3 DNA, CDR3 protein. A D gene is named only where the DNA matches it firmly. Only some rows state a clone size, as once, few, many or a class for expanded clones.

J: TRBJ2-2
D: NA
size: NA
V: TRBV7-2
DNA: TGTGCCAGCAGCTTAGCTAAGGCCGGGGAGCTGTTTTTT
CDR3: CASSLAKAGELFF

J: TRBJ2-1
D: TRBD2
size: NA
V: TRBV4-3
DNA: TGCGCCAGCAGCCCGACTAGCGGGAGGGCCAATGAGCAGTTCTTC
CDR3: CASSPTSGRANEQFF

J: TRBJ2-7
D: TRBD2
size: few
V: TRBV12-3/TRBV12-4
DNA: TGTGCCAGCAGTTTGGCGGGAGGCCACGAGCAGTACTTC
CDR3: CASSLAGGHEQYF

J: TRBJ2-3
D: NA
size: once
V: TRBV27
DNA: TGTGCCAGCAGTTCCCGACAGACCTTCACAGATACGCAGTATTTT
CDR3: CASSSRQTFTDTQYF

J: TRBJ2-3
D: TRBD1
size: NA
V: TRBV6-5
DNA: TGTGCCAGCACACGGGACAGAAGCACAGATACGCAGTATTTT
CDR3: CASTRDRSTDTQYF

J: TRBJ1-4
D: NA
size: NA
V: TRBV10-3
DNA: TGTGCCATCAGCAGGGAAGCAACTAATGAAAAACTGTTTTTT
CDR3: CAISREATNEKLFF

J: TRBJ1-2
D: NA
size: NA
V: TRBV5-5
DNA: TGTGCCAGCAGCTTGACCCATGGATTTAACTATGGCTACACCTTC
CDR3: CASSLTHGFNYGYTF

J: TRBJ2-7
D: NA
size: NA
V: TRBV5-8
DNA: TGTGCCAGCAGCTTGGAACCGGGCCCACTATGGGAGTACTTC
CDR3: CASSLEPGPLWEYF

J: TRBJ1-2
D: NA
size: NA
V: TRBV20-1
DNA: TGCAGTGCTAGTTTCCAGCACTATGGCTACACCTTC
CDR3: CSASFQHYGYTF

J: TRBJ1-1
D: NA
size: once
V: TRBV3-1/TRBV3-2
DNA: TGTGCCAGCAGCCACAAGAATAGGCGAATTAGGAACACTGAAGCTTTCTTT
CDR3: CASSHKNRRIRNTEAFF

J: TRBJ2-4
D: NA
size: NA
V: TRBV15
DNA: TGTGCCACCAGCAGAGATAAGGCGGTAGCCAAAAACATTCAGTACTTC
CDR3: CATSRDKAVAKNIQYF

J: TRBJ1-3
D: TRBD1
size: NA
V: TRBV4-2
DNA: TGTGCCAGCAGCCAAGAAGGGACAGGGGACTCTGGAAACACCATATATTTT
CDR3: CASSQEGTGDSGNTIYF

J: TRBJ2-7
D: TRBD1
size: NA
V: TRBV7-8
DNA: TGTGCCAGCAGCTTAGTTGGACAGGCGCACGAGCAGTACTTC
CDR3: CASSLVGQAHEQYF

J: TRBJ2-7
D: NA
size: NA
V: TRBV28
DNA: TGTGCCAGCAGTATCCGACAGACATACGAGCAGTACTTC
CDR3: CASSIRQTYEQYF

J: TRBJ2-1
D: NA
size: NA
V: TRBV7-9
DNA: TGTGCCAGCAGCTTATTCGGAACGGAGAGTAGCGGACGTAATGAGCAGTTCTTC
CDR3: CASSLFGTESSGRNEQFF

J: TRBJ2-1
D: TRBD2
size: NA
V: TRBV7-9
DNA: TGTGCCAGCAGCCCATTTTCCGGGACTAGCGGGATCTCCTACAATGAGCAGTTCTTC
CDR3: CASSPFSGTSGISYNEQFF

J: TRBJ2-2
D: NA
size: NA
V: TRBV10-2
DNA: TGCGCCAGCAGTTCCCACGGTCCGAACACCGGGGAGCTGTTTTTT
CDR3: CASSSHGPNTGELFF

J: TRBJ2-5
D: NA
size: NA
V: TRBV5-1
DNA: TGCGCCAGCAGCTTGGACGAGACCCAGTACTTC
CDR3: CASSLDETQYF

J: TRBJ1-1
D: NA
size: few
V: TRBV6-6
DNA: TGTGCCAGCAGTAACCCCATGAACACTGAAGCTTTCTTT
CDR3: CASSNPMNTEAFF